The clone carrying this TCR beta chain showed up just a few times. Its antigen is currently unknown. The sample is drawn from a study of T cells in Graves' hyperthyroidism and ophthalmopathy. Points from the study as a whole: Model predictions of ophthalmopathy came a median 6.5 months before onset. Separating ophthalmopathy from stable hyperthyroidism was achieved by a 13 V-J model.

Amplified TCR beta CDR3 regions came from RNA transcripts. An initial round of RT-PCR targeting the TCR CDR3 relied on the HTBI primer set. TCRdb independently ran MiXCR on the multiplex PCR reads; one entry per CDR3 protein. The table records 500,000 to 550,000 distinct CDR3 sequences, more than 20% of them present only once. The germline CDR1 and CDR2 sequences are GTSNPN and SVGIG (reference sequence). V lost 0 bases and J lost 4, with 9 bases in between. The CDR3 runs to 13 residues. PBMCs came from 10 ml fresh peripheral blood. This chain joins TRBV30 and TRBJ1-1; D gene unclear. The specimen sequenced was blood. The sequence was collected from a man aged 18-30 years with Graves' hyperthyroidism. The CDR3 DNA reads TGTGCCTGGAGTGTTGGGGTCAGCACTGAAGCTTTCTTT. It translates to CAWSVGVSTEAFF.